One TCR beta chain is described in this entry. Its antigen is not identified. CDR3 length: 14 amino acids. The germline gives CDR1 LGHNT, CDR2 FRNRAP. The V gene lost 2 bases and the J gene lost 4 bases, with 11 bases spanning the gap. These data are taken from a study of somatic mutations in cytotoxic T cells in rheumatoid arthritis. Study-wide background: Flow sorting yielded some V beta antibody-stained T-cell populations at nearly 100% purity, among them V beta1+ cells sequenced for TCRB. Study outcomes and limitations: The targets (antigens) of the expanded CD8+ clones were not known. Healthy controls did not share the age-linked increase in CD8+ clonality seen in rheumatoid arthritis patients.

In the original processing: The authors compared patient CD8+ clones larger than 1% against published virus-specific TCRB sequences. Only a few of these clones matched. Produced via immunoSEQ multiplex PCR; TCRdb's table is partial and in-frame only. Clone size and the V and J calls come from that table; the DNA yielded D and trimming. This repertoire shows 15,000 or so clones, about 93% found once; its top ten account for 18%. The chain links TRBV12-5 to TRBJ2-5; D may be TRBD2 (6 bases). This TCR derives from a man aged 65-85 years with rheumatoid arthritis. The sample comprised CD4+ T cells sorted from blood. The CDR3 sequence is CASGLPSGVETQYF. CDR3 DNA sequence: TGTGCTAGTGGTTTGCCCTCGGGGGTAGAGACCCAGTACTTC.